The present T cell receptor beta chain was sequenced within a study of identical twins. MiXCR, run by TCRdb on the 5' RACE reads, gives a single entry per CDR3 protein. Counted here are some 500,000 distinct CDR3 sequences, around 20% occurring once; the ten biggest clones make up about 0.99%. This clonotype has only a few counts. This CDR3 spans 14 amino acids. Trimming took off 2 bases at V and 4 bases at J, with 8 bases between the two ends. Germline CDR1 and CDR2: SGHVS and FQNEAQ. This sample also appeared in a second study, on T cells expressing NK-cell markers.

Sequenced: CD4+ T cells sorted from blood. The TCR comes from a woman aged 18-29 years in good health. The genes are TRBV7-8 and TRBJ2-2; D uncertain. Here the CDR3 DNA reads TGTGCCAGCAGCTTACAGAGAGCCACCGGGGAGCTGTTTTTT. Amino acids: CASSLQRATGELFF.